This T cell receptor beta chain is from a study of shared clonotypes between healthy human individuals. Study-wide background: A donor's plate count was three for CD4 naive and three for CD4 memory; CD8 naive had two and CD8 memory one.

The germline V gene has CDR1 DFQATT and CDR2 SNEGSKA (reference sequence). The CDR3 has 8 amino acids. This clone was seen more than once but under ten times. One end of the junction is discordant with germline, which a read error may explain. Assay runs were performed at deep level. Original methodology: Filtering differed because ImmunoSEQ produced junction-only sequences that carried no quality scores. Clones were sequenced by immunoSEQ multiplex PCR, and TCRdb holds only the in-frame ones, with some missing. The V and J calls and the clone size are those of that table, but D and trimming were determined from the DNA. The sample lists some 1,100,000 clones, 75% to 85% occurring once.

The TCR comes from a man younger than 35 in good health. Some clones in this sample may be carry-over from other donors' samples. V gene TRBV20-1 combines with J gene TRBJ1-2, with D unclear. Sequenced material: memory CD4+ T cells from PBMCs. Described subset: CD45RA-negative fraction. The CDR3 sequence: CSARMDDF. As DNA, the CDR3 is TGCAGTGCACGGATGGACGACTTC.